This T cell receptor (beta chain) stems from a study of fetal regulatory T cell absence and autoimmunity. Assay: immunoSEQ multiplex PCR; the TCRdb copy retains only in-frame clones and omits some. The sample lists more than 90,000 clones, about two thirds occurring once. This CDR3 is built from 16 residues. The germline gives CDR1 SGHRS, CDR2 YFSETQ. Trimming removed 4 bases from V and 2 bases from J, with 16 bases in between. The sample was pancreas tissue. The clonotype comes from a male donor with IPEX syndrome. The chain has TRBV5-1 and TRBJ2-1; TRBD2 is a possible D gene (6 bases). CDR3 DNA sequence: TGCGCCAGCAGCAAGGGTGGGACTCGAACCTACAATGAGCAGTTCTTC. Amino acid sequence: CASSKGGTRTYNEQFF.